This T cell receptor (beta chain) derives from a study of T cell repertoires in cytomegalovirus infection. Study-wide points: HLA-C-restricted TCR beta clonotypes specific for CMV led the ex vivo response. Pooled public TCR beta family frequency picked out CMV carriers with the relevant HLA.

The sample holds a few counts of this clonotype. Antigen: not known. CDR1 and CDR2 (germline): LNHDA, SQIVND (reference sequence). The CDR3 has 16 amino acids. Trimming cost V 7 bases and J 4 bases, with 22 bases left between them. TCRdb analysed the reads with MiXCR anew, one entry per CDR3 protein. The sample carries 150,000 to 200,000 distinct CDR3 sequences, roughly 27% recorded once. This rearrangement joins TRBV19 to TRBJ1-2; a weak D match, TRBD1 (5 bases). The sample consisted of PBMCs. The source of this sequence is a human donor in good health (CMV status not recorded). Some clones in this sample may be carry-over from other donors' samples. Here the CDR3 reads CASTPGGLGGGYGYTF. The CDR3 DNA follows: TGTGCCAGTACCCCCGGGGGACTCGGGGGTGGCTATGGCTACACCTTC.